Sequencing of this TCR beta chain was carried out in a study of radiotherapy plus CTLA-4 blockade in lung cancer. The wider study: In about 20% of patients, objective responses were seen; 30% to 35% had disease control. Study-level points and caveats: Dynamics of early blood T cell clones, together with interferon-beta, were reportedly the best predictors of response. Some TCR clones had been derived from tumors. These clones expanded in peripheral blood after radiotherapy plus ipilimumab.

Germline V gene sequence: CDR1 KGHSH, CDR2 LQKENI. The CDR3 is 15 residues long. V dropped 4 bases and J dropped 2 bases, with 14 bases sitting between them. The study treated chemo-refractory metastatic non-small-cell lung cancer patients with focal radiation plus ipilimumab CTLA-4 blockade. Using immunoSEQ multiplex PCR, the repertoire was profiled, and TCRdb retains in-frame clones only, with some absent. The data show fewer than 65,000 clones, just under 85% seen once. The table lists this clone with a few counts. What it recognizes is unknown. Sample: peripheral blood, taken from a patient treated with radiotherapy plus ipilimumab. The chain links TRBV18 to TRBJ1-1; TRBD1 might be the D (6 bases). The TCR comes from a human donor with non-small cell lung cancer whose response to radiotherapy plus ipilimumab could not be evaluated. The CDR3 reads CASSQSQGKNTEAFF. CDR3 DNA sequence: TGTGCCAGCTCACAATCACAGGGTAAAAACACTGAAGCTTTCTTT.